This TCR beta chain was captured by sequencing in a study of OX40 agonist ivuxolimab in advanced cancers. Study details: At 0.01 to 10 mg/kg, ivuxolimab was administered intravenously to patients every 2 weeks.

The length of the CDR3 is 12 residues. The V end lost 6 bases, the J end lost 10 bases, and 13 bases lay between the germline ends. Germline lookup yields CDR1 MNHNS and CDR2 SASEGT. Whole-study findings and limits: Dosing at 0.1 to 3.0 mg/kg was accompanied by clonal expansion of CD4+ and CD8+ blood T cells by week 6.

In regard to this clone: Antigen unknown.

Libraries were prepared by immunoSEQ multiplex PCR; TCRdb keeps only in-frame clonotypes and omits some of them. Here the sample spans about 70,000 clones, roughly 81% being singletons. V gene TRBV6-1 combines with J gene TRBJ2-1, with D possibly TRBD2 on 5 matching bases. The sequence was obtained from an adult with an advanced solid tumor such as melanoma, head and neck, liver or kidney cancer. The sample in question was CD4+ or CD8+ T cells sorted from blood, obtained in a trial of the OX40 agonist ivuxolimab. Here the CDR3 reads CASSGERWEQFF. The CDR3 DNA sequence: TGTGCCAGCAGCGGGGAGAGGTGGGAGCAGTTCTTC.